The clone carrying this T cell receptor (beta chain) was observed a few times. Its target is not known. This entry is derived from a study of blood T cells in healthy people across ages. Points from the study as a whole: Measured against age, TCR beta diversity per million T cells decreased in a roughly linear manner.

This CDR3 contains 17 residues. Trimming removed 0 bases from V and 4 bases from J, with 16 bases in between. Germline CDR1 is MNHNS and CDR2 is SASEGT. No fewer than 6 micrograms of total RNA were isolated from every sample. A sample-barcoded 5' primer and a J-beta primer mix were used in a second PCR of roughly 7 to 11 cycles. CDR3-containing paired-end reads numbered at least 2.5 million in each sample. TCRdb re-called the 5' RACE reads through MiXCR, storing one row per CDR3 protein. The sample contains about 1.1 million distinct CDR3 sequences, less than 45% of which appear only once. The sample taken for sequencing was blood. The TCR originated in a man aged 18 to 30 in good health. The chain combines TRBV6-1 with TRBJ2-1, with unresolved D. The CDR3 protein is CASSEAKPPRNYNEQFF. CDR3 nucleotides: TGTGCCAGCAGTGAAGCGAAGCCCCCCCGGAATTACAATGAGCAGTTCTTC.